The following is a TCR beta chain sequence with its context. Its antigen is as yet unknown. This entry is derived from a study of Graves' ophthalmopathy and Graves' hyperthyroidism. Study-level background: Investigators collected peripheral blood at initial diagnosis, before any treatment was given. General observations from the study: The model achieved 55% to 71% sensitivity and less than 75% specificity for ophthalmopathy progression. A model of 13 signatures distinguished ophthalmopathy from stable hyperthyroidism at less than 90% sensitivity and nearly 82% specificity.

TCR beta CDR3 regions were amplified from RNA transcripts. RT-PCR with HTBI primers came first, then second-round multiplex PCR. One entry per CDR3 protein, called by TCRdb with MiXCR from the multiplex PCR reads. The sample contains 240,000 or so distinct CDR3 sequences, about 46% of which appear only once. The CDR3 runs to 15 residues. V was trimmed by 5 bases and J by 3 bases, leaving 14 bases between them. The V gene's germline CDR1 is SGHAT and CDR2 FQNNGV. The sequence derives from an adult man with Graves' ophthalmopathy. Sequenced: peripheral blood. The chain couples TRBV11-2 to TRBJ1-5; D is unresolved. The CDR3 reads CASSREGRPNQPQHF. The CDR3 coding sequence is TGTGCCAGCAGCCGCGAGGGTCGCCCCAATCAGCCCCAGCATTTT.